A selection of T cell receptor beta chains follows, all from one sample in a study of cytomegalovirus exposure and HLA in healthy donors. Produced via immunoSEQ multiplex PCR; TCRdb's table is partial and in-frame only. The sample includes approximately 72,000 clones, approximately 70% of them seen just once. Input material: PBMCs. The receptors here all came from a man aged 35 to 55 in good health and CMV-seropositive. CDR3s include the opening cysteine and the closing phenylalanine or tryptophan. The order of the fields is D gene, V gene, J gene, clone size, CDR3 protein, CDR3 DNA. D genes are given only for firm matches. A clone size is listed for some rows: how often the clone was seen (once, few, many), or a class if it is expanded.

d_gene: TRBD1
v_gene: TRBV7-2
j_gene: TRBJ2-3
abundance: NA
CDR3aa: CASSDTGEDTQYF
CDR3nt: TGTGCCAGCAGCGATACAGGGGAAGATACGCAGTATTTT

d_gene: NA
v_gene: TRBV28
j_gene: TRBJ2-7
abundance: few
CDR3aa: CASSLAGSSYEQYF
CDR3nt: TGTGCCAGCAGTTTAGCTGGGAGCTCCTACGAGCAGTACTTC

d_gene: NA
v_gene: TRBV6-5
j_gene: TRBJ2-7
abundance: few
CDR3aa: CASSSPDTYEQYF
CDR3nt: TGTGCCAGCAGTTCCCCGGACACATACGAGCAGTACTTC

d_gene: NA
v_gene: TRBV6-4
j_gene: TRBJ2-3
abundance: NA
CDR3aa: CASSPGGSLDTQYF
CDR3nt: TGTGCCAGCAGCCCGGGGGGCTCGTTAGATACGCAGTATTTT

d_gene: TRBD1
v_gene: TRBV19
j_gene: TRBJ2-2
abundance: NA
CDR3aa: CASSTPPWTGEDTGELFF
CDR3nt: TGTGCCAGTAGTACCCCACCCTGGACAGGGGAGGACACCGGGGAGCTGTTTTTT

d_gene: NA
v_gene: TRBV4-3
j_gene: TRBJ2-1
abundance: NA
CDR3aa: CASSQDRGLGNEQFF
CDR3nt: TGCGCCAGCAGCCAAGATAGGGGACTGGGTAATGAGCAGTTCTTC

d_gene: NA
v_gene: TRBV5-4
j_gene: TRBJ1-4
abundance: NA
CDR3aa: CASSLYGGSEKLFF
CDR3nt: TGTGCCAGCAGCTTGTACGGAGGGAGTGAAAAACTGTTTTTT

d_gene: NA
v_gene: TRBV4-1
j_gene: TRBJ2-7
abundance: NA
CDR3aa: CASSQDNRGALYEQYF
CDR3nt: TGCGCCAGCAGCCAAGACAACCGAGGAGCTCTGTACGAGCAGTACTTC

d_gene: NA
v_gene: TRBV6-1
j_gene: TRBJ1-2
abundance: NA
CDR3aa: CASRQTTVSYSYTF
CDR3nt: TGTGCCAGCAGACAGACAACTGTGAGCTATAGCTACACCTTC

d_gene: TRBD1
v_gene: TRBV6-1
j_gene: TRBJ2-1
abundance: NA
CDR3aa: CAILDRTNEQFF
CDR3nt: TGTGCCATACTGGACAGGACAAATGAGCAGTTCTTC

d_gene: TRBD1
v_gene: TRBV30
j_gene: TRBJ1-5
abundance: NA
CDR3aa: CAWSVWGQGDQPQHF
CDR3nt: TGTGCCTGGAGTGTATGGGGACAGGGCGATCAGCCCCAGCATTTT

d_gene: NA
v_gene: TRBV9
j_gene: TRBJ1-2
abundance: NA
CDR3aa: CASSVDPSPGQYGYTF
CDR3nt: TGTGCCAGCAGCGTAGACCCTAGCCCTGGGCAATATGGCTACACCTTC

d_gene: TRBD2
v_gene: TRBV6-1
j_gene: TRBJ2-7
abundance: NA
CDR3aa: CASSGNLAGGLYEQYF
CDR3nt: TGTGCCAGCAGTGGGAACTTAGCGGGGGGGCTCTACGAGCAGTACTTC

d_gene: TRBD1
v_gene: TRBV19
j_gene: TRBJ2-5
abundance: NA
CDR3aa: CASSMGQGLTQETQYF
CDR3nt: TGTGCCAGTAGTATGGGACAGGGTCTTACCCAAGAGACCCAGTACTTC

d_gene: TRBD1
v_gene: TRBV19
j_gene: TRBJ2-4
abundance: NA
CDR3aa: CASSNHRGAKNIQYF
CDR3nt: TGTGCCAGTAGTAACCACAGGGGCGCCAAAAACATTCAGTACTTC

d_gene: TRBD2
v_gene: TRBV30
j_gene: TRBJ2-3
abundance: NA
CDR3aa: CACSLAGVPNTQYF
CDR3nt: TGTGCCTGCTCACTAGCGGGGGTGCCGAATACGCAGTATTTT

d_gene: TRBD2
v_gene: TRBV28
j_gene: TRBJ2-3
abundance: few
CDR3aa: CATPGRAISTDTQYF
CDR3nt: TGTGCCACCCCAGGGAGGGCGATTAGCACAGATACGCAGTATTTT

d_gene: TRBD2
v_gene: TRBV5-4
j_gene: TRBJ2-6
abundance: NA
CDR3aa: CASSPTSGSGANVLTF
CDR3nt: TGTGCCAGCAGCCCGACTAGCGGGAGCGGGGCCAACGTCCTGACTTTC

d_gene: NA
v_gene: TRBV14
j_gene: TRBJ2-4
abundance: NA
CDR3aa: CASSYSQGLIPYF
CDR3nt: TGTGCCAGCAGCTACTCACAGGGTTTAATACCGTACTTC

d_gene: TRBD1
v_gene: TRBV5-1
j_gene: TRBJ2-5
abundance: once
CDR3aa: CASSLLGQGLEETQYF
CDR3nt: TGCGCCAGCAGCTTGCTAGGACAGGGATTGGAAGAGACCCAGTACTTC

d_gene: TRBD2
v_gene: TRBV6-5
j_gene: TRBJ2-5
abundance: NA
CDR3aa: CASSSYSGVGETQYF
CDR3nt: TGTGCCAGCAGTTCCTATAGCGGGGTAGGAGAGACCCAGTACTTC

d_gene: TRBD1
v_gene: TRBV2
j_gene: TRBJ2-7
abundance: NA
CDR3aa: CASSPFPRQGRSF
CDR3nt: TGTGCCAGCAGTCCATTTCCAAGACAGGGAAGGTCCTTC

d_gene: NA
v_gene: TRBV11-3
j_gene: TRBJ2-5
abundance: NA
CDR3aa: CASSTLTGQETQYF
CDR3nt: TGTGCCAGCAGCACATTGACTGGACAAGAGACCCAGTACTTC

d_gene: TRBD1
v_gene: TRBV4-2
j_gene: TRBJ2-7
abundance: NA
CDR3aa: CASSQDRQGVAYEQYF
CDR3nt: TGTGCCAGCAGCCAAGATCGGCAGGGGGTCGCGTACGAGCAGTACTTC

d_gene: NA
v_gene: TRBV30
j_gene: TRBJ2-1
abundance: NA
CDR3aa: CAGRQRNNEQFF
CDR3nt: TGTGCCGGGAGACAGAGAAACAATGAGCAGTTCTTC

d_gene: TRBD1
v_gene: TRBV27
j_gene: TRBJ2-6
abundance: NA
CDR3aa: CASSPGQGIPGANVLTF
CDR3nt: TGTGCCAGCAGTCCGGGACAGGGGATCCCTGGGGCCAACGTCCTGACTTTC

d_gene: NA
v_gene: TRBV27
j_gene: TRBJ2-1
abundance: NA
CDR3aa: CASSLDRSNEQFF
CDR3nt: TGTGCCAGCAGTTTAGACAGGTCCAATGAGCAGTTCTTC

d_gene: NA
v_gene: TRBV4-1
j_gene: TRBJ2-5
abundance: once
CDR3aa: CASSQDLGGEKTQYF
CDR3nt: TGCGCCAGCAGCCAAGATCTTGGAGGAGAAAAGACCCAGTACTTC

d_gene: NA
v_gene: TRBV30
j_gene: TRBJ1-6
abundance: few
CDR3aa: CATQGLTINPPLHF
CDR3nt: TGTGCCACCCAGGGCCTAACTATCAATCCCCCCCTCCACTTT

d_gene: NA
v_gene: TRBV18
j_gene: TRBJ2-7
abundance: NA
CDR3aa: CASSPTSSYEQYF
CDR3nt: TGTGCCAGCTCGCCGACTAGCTCCTACGAGCAGTACTTC

d_gene: NA
v_gene: TRBV9
j_gene: TRBJ1-3
abundance: NA
CDR3aa: CASSVIGGSSGNTIYF
CDR3nt: TGTGCCAGCAGCGTCATTGGGGGGTCCTCTGGAAACACCATATATTTT

d_gene: NA
v_gene: TRBV5-6
j_gene: TRBJ2-7
abundance: few
CDR3aa: CASSLAGAGKSYEQYF
CDR3nt: TGTGCCAGCAGCTTGGCCGGTGCAGGCAAGAGCTACGAGCAGTACTTC

d_gene: NA
v_gene: TRBV27
j_gene: TRBJ2-7
abundance: NA
CDR3aa: CASSLDLGHRYEQYF
CDR3nt: TGTGCCAGCAGTTTAGATTTAGGACACCGCTACGAGCAGTACTTC

d_gene: NA
v_gene: TRBV6-1
j_gene: TRBJ2-3
abundance: NA
CDR3aa: CASSGAFTDTQYF
CDR3nt: TGTGCCAGCAGTGGGGCCTTCACAGATACGCAGTATTTT

d_gene: NA
v_gene: TRBV7-2
j_gene: TRBJ1-2
abundance: NA
CDR3aa: CASSLASGQNYGYTF
CDR3nt: TGTGCCAGCAGCTTAGCTTCAGGACAGAACTATGGCTACACCTTC

d_gene: NA
v_gene: TRBV6-4
j_gene: TRBJ1-5
abundance: few
CDR3aa: CASSYDRVQPQHF
CDR3nt: TGTGCCAGCAGTTATGATCGGGTTCAGCCCCAGCATTTT

d_gene: NA
v_gene: TRBV28
j_gene: TRBJ2-1
abundance: NA
CDR3aa: CASSLGRFGQFF
CDR3nt: TGTGCCAGCAGTTTAGGCAGGTTTGGGCAGTTCTTC

d_gene: NA
v_gene: TRBV5-8
j_gene: TRBJ2-3
abundance: NA
CDR3aa: CASSFFGSADTQYF
CDR3nt: TGTGCCAGCAGCTTTTTCGGGAGTGCAGATACGCAGTATTTT

d_gene: NA
v_gene: TRBV29-1
j_gene: TRBJ2-7
abundance: once
CDR3aa: CSGILQVGGEQYF
CDR3nt: TGCAGCGGTATCCTACAGGTCGGGGGCGAGCAGTACTTC

d_gene: NA
v_gene: TRBV6-1
j_gene: TRBJ2-2
abundance: NA
CDR3aa: CASRQESTGELFF
CDR3nt: TGTGCCAGCAGACAGGAGAGCACCGGGGAGCTGTTTTTT

d_gene: NA
v_gene: TRBV5-6
j_gene: TRBJ2-7
abundance: NA
CDR3aa: CASRQRAPDYPEQYF
CDR3nt: TGTGCCAGCAGACAGCGGGCCCCAGATTATCCCGAGCAGTACTTC

d_gene: NA
v_gene: TRBV18
j_gene: TRBJ2-3
abundance: NA
CDR3aa: CASSRQSSTDTQYF
CDR3nt: TGTGCCAGCTCGCGGCAGTCTAGCACAGATACGCAGTATTTT

d_gene: NA
v_gene: TRBV30
j_gene: TRBJ1-5
abundance: NA
CDR3aa: CAWSVAGIGNQPQHF
CDR3nt: TGTGCCTGGAGTGTAGCGGGGATAGGCAATCAGCCCCAGCATTTT

d_gene: TRBD1
v_gene: TRBV28
j_gene: TRBJ1-1
abundance: NA
CDR3aa: CASSRRQGTEAFF
CDR3nt: TGTGCCAGCAGCCGCAGACAGGGAACTGAAGCTTTCTTT

d_gene: TRBD1
v_gene: TRBV2
j_gene: TRBJ1-2
abundance: once
CDR3aa: CASSEDPGQPYGYTF
CDR3nt: TGCGCCAGCAGTGAAGATCCGGGACAGCCCTATGGCTACACCTTC

d_gene: NA
v_gene: TRBV28
j_gene: TRBJ2-1
abundance: NA
CDR3aa: CASSVGSHEQFF
CDR3nt: TGTGCCAGCAGTGTTGGTAGCCATGAGCAGTTCTTC